Below, one T cell receptor beta chain is given with its context. The data stem from a study of blood T cell repertoires in COVID-19. Study overall: PBMCs, B-cell-depleted T cells, or T cells provided the cDNA or gDNA that made up the material.

As processed by the authors: Amplified reference gene primers provided the basis for estimating nucleated cell counts. TCRdb's copy holds only in-frame clones and misses some; the assay was immunoSEQ multiplex PCR. The V and J calls and the clone size are those of that table, but D and trimming were determined from the DNA. The data show over 250,000 clones, around 90% seen once. Sequenced sample: PBMCs or T cells enriched from blood (not recorded which). This TCR came from a woman between 50 and 59 years old who had recovered from COVID-19.

The CDR3 sequence: CASSYRGHSTGELFF. Here the CDR3 DNA reads TGTGCCAGCAGCTACAGGGGGCATAGCACCGGGGAGCTGTTTTTT. The chain couples TRBV3-1 (or the pseudogene TRBV3-2) to TRBJ2-2; the match to TRBD1 covers 9 bases. V shed 5 bases and J 4 bases; nucleotides not matched to a gene: 5. Germline V gene data show CDR1 as LGHDT and CDR2 as YNNKEL (reference sequence). CDR3 size: 15 residues.